This TCR beta chain was identified during a study of OX40 agonist ivuxolimab in advanced cancers. In the study overall: Ivuxolimab, an agonistic anti-OX40 (CD134) antibody, was given to patients. Dose-escalation patients were diagnosed with hepatocellular carcinoma, melanoma, renal cell cancer or head and neck cancer.

Enrollment shut out patients with autoimmune disease history or systemic immunosuppression. Sequencing used immunoSEQ multiplex PCR; TCRdb keeps in-frame clones, though not all of them. The sample consists of roughly 36,000 clones, approximately 89% of them appearing once. Per germline, CDR1 MNHNY and CDR2 SVGAGI (reference sequence). This CDR3 region has 10 residues. The V end lost 3 bases, the J end lost 8 bases, and 4 bases lay between the germline ends. The material sequenced was CD4+ or CD8+ T cells sorted from blood, taken in a trial of the OX40 agonist ivuxolimab. The clonotype was recovered from an adult with an advanced solid tumor such as melanoma, head and neck, liver or kidney cancer. V gene TRBV6-6 combines with J gene TRBJ1-1, with D hard to call. The CDR3 region has the DNA TGTGCCAGCAGTTATCAAGAAGCTTTCTTT. The encoded protein is CASSYQEAFF.